The rows below give T cell receptor beta chains drawn from one sample of a study of HIV-infected patients and healthy controls. In TCRdb, the 5' RACE reads were re-called with MiXCR into one record per CDR3 protein. The table records fewer than 20,000 distinct CDR3 sequences, 8.5% of them present only once. This material consisted of blood, taken during antiretroviral therapy. The receptors stem from an adult with HIV infection. Each CDR3 is given without its conserved first and last residue. The order of the fields is D gene, clone size, V gene, CDR3 protein. D genes are given only for firm matches. Clone size, where shown, is once, few, many, or a class for clones that have expanded.

>NA|many|TRBV30
AWRRKDRTYTEAF
>NA|NA|TRBV24-1
ATSDSRGGHEQF
>NA|medium-sized|TRBV7-2
ASSVDAGTGNTIY
>TRBD1|few|TRBV5-5
ASRDPGQGAGYT
>NA|many|TRBV18
ASSPGTLNSGNTIY
>TRBD2|NA|TRBV6-6
ASSYSLAGAADTQY
>NA|few|TRBV4-1
ASPRTVTNEKLF
>NA|many|TRBV7-6
ASSWDSGSVNEQF
>NA|many|TRBV25-1
ASSQGHTEAF
>NA|NA|TRBV10-3
AISESNEGGGNQPQH
>TRBD2|many|TRBV24-1
ATSKREFYEQF